This is a list of T cell receptor beta chains from one sample in a study of identical twins. Each CDR3 protein gets one entry after TCRdb re-called the 5' RACE reads with MiXCR. The table has 250,000 to 300,000 distinct CDR3 sequences, 9.5% seen once. Separately, the same data were catalogued under a study of yellow fever vaccine responses in identical twins.

Sequenced input: CD8+ T cells sorted from blood. The origin of the receptors is a woman between 18 and 30 years old in good health. Each CDR3 is given with its conserved first and last residue. A D gene is named only where the DNA matches it firmly. The size field is filled for only some rows; it gives once, few, many or a size class.

abundance: many
d_gene: TRBD1
v_gene: TRBV20-1
j_gene: TRBJ2-7
CDR3nt: TGCAGTGCTAGAGTTTCAGGGGGCTACGAGCAGTACTTC
CDR3aa: CSARVSGGYEQYF

abundance: many
d_gene: TRBD1
v_gene: TRBV15
j_gene: TRBJ2-3
CDR3nt: TGTGCCACCAGCAGGGGGACAGGCTTCACAGATACGCAGTATTTT
CDR3aa: CATSRGTGFTDTQYF

abundance: many
d_gene: TRBD1
v_gene: TRBV29-1
j_gene: TRBJ2-3
CDR3nt: TGCAGCGTTGGAGTGACAGGGGGCCGAGATACGCAGTATTTT
CDR3aa: CSVGVTGGRDTQYF

abundance: NA
d_gene: NA
v_gene: TRBV4-1
j_gene: TRBJ2-3
CDR3nt: TGCGCCAGCAGCCAAGATGGGGACACCGAATTTTATACGCAGTATTTT
CDR3aa: CASSQDGDTEFYTQYF

abundance: many
d_gene: TRBD2
v_gene: TRBV28
j_gene: TRBJ2-7
CDR3nt: TGTGCCATTCAAGGGAGCACGGGGGGAAGCTACGAGCAGTACTTC
CDR3aa: CAIQGSTGGSYEQYF

abundance: few
d_gene: TRBD2
v_gene: TRBV6-1
j_gene: TRBJ2-3
CDR3nt: TGTGCCAGCAGGGGTACACTAGCGGGAGTCTCAGATACGCAGTATTTT
CDR3aa: CASRGTLAGVSDTQYF

abundance: many
d_gene: NA
v_gene: TRBV29-1
j_gene: TRBJ1-1
CDR3nt: TGCAGCGTTGGCGCAGCGGGCAAAGAGGAAGCTTTCTTT
CDR3aa: CSVGAAGKEEAFF

abundance: many
d_gene: NA
v_gene: TRBV11-2
j_gene: TRBJ2-2
CDR3nt: TGTGCCAGCAGCTTACTGGTGGCCGGGGAGCTGTTTTTT
CDR3aa: CASSLLVAGELFF

abundance: NA
d_gene: TRBD2
v_gene: TRBV4-2
j_gene: TRBJ2-1
CDR3nt: TGTGCCAGCAGCCAAGAGTTCCTAGCGGGGGATGGGTACAATGAGCAGTTCTTC
CDR3aa: CASSQEFLAGDGYNEQFF

abundance: many
d_gene: NA
v_gene: TRBV10-3
j_gene: TRBJ2-1
CDR3nt: TGTGCCATCAGTGAGCCCCCGACGTTCCATGAGCAGTTCTTC
CDR3aa: CAISEPPTFHEQFF

abundance: NA
d_gene: NA
v_gene: TRBV30
j_gene: TRBJ1-1
CDR3nt: TGTGCCTGGAGTGACCAAACCTCGGTAGCTTTCTTT
CDR3aa: CAWSDQTSVAFF

abundance: many
d_gene: NA
v_gene: TRBV20-1
j_gene: TRBJ2-7
CDR3nt: TGCAGTGCTAGAGACCCCCAGGGGTACCACGAGCAGTACTTC
CDR3aa: CSARDPQGYHEQYF

abundance: NA
d_gene: NA
v_gene: TRBV12-3/TRBV12-4
j_gene: TRBJ1-2
CDR3nt: TGTGCCAGCAGTTTAGCTGGGAATATCAACTATGGCTACACCTTC
CDR3aa: CASSLAGNINYGYTF

abundance: many
d_gene: NA
v_gene: TRBV29-1
j_gene: TRBJ2-1
CDR3nt: TGCAGCGTTGACGGGGCCTCCTACAATGAGCAGTTCTTC
CDR3aa: CSVDGASYNEQFF

abundance: NA
d_gene: TRBD2
v_gene: TRBV6-5
j_gene: TRBJ2-5
CDR3nt: TGTGCCAGCAGTTACGGGACTAGCGGGGTCCAAGAGACCCAGTACTTC
CDR3aa: CASSYGTSGVQETQYF

abundance: NA
d_gene: NA
v_gene: TRBV7-9
j_gene: TRBJ2-7
CDR3nt: TGTGCCAGCAGCGGATGGGTCAGCTACGAGCAGTACTTC
CDR3aa: CASSGWVSYEQYF

abundance: many
d_gene: TRBD2
v_gene: TRBV7-4
j_gene: TRBJ2-3
CDR3nt: TGTGCCAGCAGCTCGGGACTAGCGGGAGGGCCACATACGCAGTATTTT
CDR3aa: CASSSGLAGGPHTQYF

abundance: few
d_gene: TRBD1
v_gene: TRBV4-3
j_gene: TRBJ2-5
CDR3nt: TGCGCCAGCAGCCAAGGATACAACAGGGGAGAGACCCAGTACTTC
CDR3aa: CASSQGYNRGETQYF

abundance: NA
d_gene: TRBD2
v_gene: TRBV27
j_gene: TRBJ2-7
CDR3nt: TGTGCCAGCAGTTCCCCAGTGGCGGGAGACTACGAGCAGTACTTC
CDR3aa: CASSSPVAGDYEQYF

abundance: many
d_gene: NA
v_gene: TRBV11-2
j_gene: TRBJ2-2
CDR3nt: TGTGCCAGCAGCTTAGGTGTCGGGGAGCTGTTTTTT
CDR3aa: CASSLGVGELFF

abundance: few
d_gene: NA
v_gene: TRBV20-1
j_gene: TRBJ2-7
CDR3nt: TGCAGTGCTAGTAACGCTGAGGGCGGGACCATCTACGAGCAGTACTTC
CDR3aa: CSASNAEGGTIYEQYF

abundance: NA
d_gene: NA
v_gene: TRBV30
j_gene: TRBJ2-5
CDR3nt: TGTGCCTGGAGTGTAGGGGGGGGCCGGGAGACCCAGTACTTC
CDR3aa: CAWSVGGGRETQYF

abundance: NA
d_gene: NA
v_gene: TRBV5-1
j_gene: TRBJ2-3
CDR3nt: TGCGCCAGCAGCTTTTTAGGCACCAGCACAGATACGCAGTATTTT
CDR3aa: CASSFLGTSTDTQYF

abundance: many
d_gene: NA
v_gene: TRBV29-1
j_gene: TRBJ2-1
CDR3nt: TGCAGCGTTGATCTTAAGCCGAACAATGAGCAGTTCTTC
CDR3aa: CSVDLKPNNEQFF

abundance: many
d_gene: NA
v_gene: TRBV29-1
j_gene: TRBJ2-6
CDR3nt: TGCAGCGTTGGGCGGGGTGATGGGGCCAACGTCCTGACTTTC
CDR3aa: CSVGRGDGANVLTF

abundance: NA
d_gene: TRBD2
v_gene: TRBV4-2
j_gene: TRBJ2-3
CDR3nt: TGTGCCAGCAGCCAACTAGCGGGAATGGCAGATACGCAGTATTTT
CDR3aa: CASSQLAGMADTQYF

abundance: many
d_gene: NA
v_gene: TRBV7-2
j_gene: TRBJ2-2
CDR3nt: TGTGCCAGCAGTTTCCCTCGACAGGAGGCCAACACCGGGGAGCTGTTTTTT
CDR3aa: CASSFPRQEANTGELFF

abundance: few
d_gene: NA
v_gene: TRBV2
j_gene: TRBJ1-1
CDR3nt: TGTGCCAGCAATATCAATACAATGACAGAGAGAGACACTGAAGCTTTCTTT
CDR3aa: CASNINTMTERDTEAFF

abundance: many
d_gene: TRBD1
v_gene: TRBV28
j_gene: TRBJ1-6
CDR3nt: TGTGCCAGCATCCCGACAGGGGTGGGTTCACCCCTCCACTTT
CDR3aa: CASIPTGVGSPLHF

abundance: few
d_gene: TRBD1
v_gene: TRBV9
j_gene: TRBJ1-1
CDR3nt: TGTGCCAGCAGCGTAGAGTCCGGGACAGGGGACACTGAAGCTTTCTTT
CDR3aa: CASSVESGTGDTEAFF

abundance: many
d_gene: NA
v_gene: TRBV27
j_gene: TRBJ1-6
CDR3nt: TGTGCCAGCAGTTTATCGATAGGGGACGGCAATTCACCCCTCCACTTT
CDR3aa: CASSLSIGDGNSPLHF

abundance: few
d_gene: NA
v_gene: TRBV30
j_gene: TRBJ2-3
CDR3nt: TGTGCCTGGAGTACGTCAGATACGCAGTATTTT
CDR3aa: CAWSTSDTQYF